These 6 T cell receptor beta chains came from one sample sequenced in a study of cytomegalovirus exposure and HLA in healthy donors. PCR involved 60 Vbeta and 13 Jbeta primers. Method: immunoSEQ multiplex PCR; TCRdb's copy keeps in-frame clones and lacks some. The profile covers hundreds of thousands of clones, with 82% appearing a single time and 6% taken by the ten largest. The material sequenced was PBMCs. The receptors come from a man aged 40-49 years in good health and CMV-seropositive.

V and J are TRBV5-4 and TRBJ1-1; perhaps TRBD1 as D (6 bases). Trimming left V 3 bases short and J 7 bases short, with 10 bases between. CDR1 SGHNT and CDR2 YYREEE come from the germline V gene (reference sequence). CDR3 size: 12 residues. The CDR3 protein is CASSWGGGEAFF. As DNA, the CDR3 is TGTGCCAGCAGCTGGGGGGGCGGTGAAGCTTTCTTT. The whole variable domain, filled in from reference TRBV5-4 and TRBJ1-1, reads ETGVTQSPTHLIKTRGQQVTLRCSSQSGHNTVSWYQQALGQGPQFIFQYYREEENGRGNFPPRFSGLQFPNYSSELNVNALELDDSALYLCASSWGGGEAFFGQGTRLTVV.

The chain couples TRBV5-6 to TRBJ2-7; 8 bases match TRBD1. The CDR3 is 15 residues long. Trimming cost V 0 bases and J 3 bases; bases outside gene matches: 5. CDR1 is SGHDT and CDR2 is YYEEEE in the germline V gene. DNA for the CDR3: TGTGCCAGCAGCTTGGGGACAGGGTGGGGCTACGAGCAGTACTTC. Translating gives CASSLGTGWGYEQYF.

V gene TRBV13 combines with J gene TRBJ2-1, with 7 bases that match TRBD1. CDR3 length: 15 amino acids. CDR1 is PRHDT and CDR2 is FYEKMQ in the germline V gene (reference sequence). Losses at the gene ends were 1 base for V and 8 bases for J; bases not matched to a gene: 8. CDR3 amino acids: CASSLAQTGRDEQFF. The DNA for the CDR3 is TGTGCCAGCAGCTTAGCCCAGACAGGGCGGGATGAGCAGTTCTTC.

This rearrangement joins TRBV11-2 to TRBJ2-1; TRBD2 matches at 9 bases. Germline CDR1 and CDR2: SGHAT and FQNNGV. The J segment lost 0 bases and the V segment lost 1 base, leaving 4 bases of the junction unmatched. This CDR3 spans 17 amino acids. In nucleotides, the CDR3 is TGTGCCAGCAGCTTAGGTGGTAGCGGGAGCTCCTACAATGAGCAGTTCTTC. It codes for CASSLGGSGSSYNEQFF.

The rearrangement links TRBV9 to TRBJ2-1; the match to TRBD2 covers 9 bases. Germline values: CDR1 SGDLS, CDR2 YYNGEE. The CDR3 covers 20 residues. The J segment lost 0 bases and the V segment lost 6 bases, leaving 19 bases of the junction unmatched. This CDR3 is CASTPLRAGLAGNSYNEQFF. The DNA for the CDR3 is TGTGCCAGCACCCCCCTTAGAGCTGGGCTAGCGGGAAACTCCTACAATGAGCAGTTCTTC.

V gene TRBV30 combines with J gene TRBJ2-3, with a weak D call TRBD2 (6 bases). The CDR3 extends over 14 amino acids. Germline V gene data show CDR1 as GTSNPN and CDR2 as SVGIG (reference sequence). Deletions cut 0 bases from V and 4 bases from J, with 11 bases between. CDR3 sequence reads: CAWSVGGIPDTQYF. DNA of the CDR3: TGTGCCTGGAGTGTCGGGGGTATCCCAGATACGCAGTATTTT.